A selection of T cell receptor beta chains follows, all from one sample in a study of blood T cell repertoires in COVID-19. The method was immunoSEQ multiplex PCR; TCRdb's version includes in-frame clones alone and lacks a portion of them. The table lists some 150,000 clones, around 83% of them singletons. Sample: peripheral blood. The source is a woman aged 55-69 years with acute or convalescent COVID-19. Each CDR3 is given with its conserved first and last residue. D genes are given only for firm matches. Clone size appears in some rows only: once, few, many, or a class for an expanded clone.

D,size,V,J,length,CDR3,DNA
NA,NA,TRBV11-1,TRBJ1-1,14,CASSLIPAGTEAFF,TGTGCCAGCAGCTTAATACCCGCCGGCACTGAAGCTTTCTTT
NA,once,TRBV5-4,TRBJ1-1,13,CASNFQGNTEAFF,TGTGCCAGCAACTTCCAGGGGAACACTGAAGCTTTCTTT
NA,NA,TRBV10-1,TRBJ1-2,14,CASLGGAEGYGYTF,TGCGCCAGCTTGGGGGGGGCGGAGGGTTATGGCTACACCTTC
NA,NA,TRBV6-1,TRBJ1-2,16,CASSENWPGDRNGYTF,TGTGCCAGCAGTGAAAATTGGCCAGGGGATAGAAATGGCTACACCTTC
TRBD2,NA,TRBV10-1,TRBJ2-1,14,CASSEISGGPRQFF,TGCGCCAGCAGTGAGATCTCGGGGGGGCCCAGGCAGTTCTTC
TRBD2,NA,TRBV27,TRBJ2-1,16,CASSLLTSGSYNEQFF,TGTGCCAGCAGTTTATTGACTAGCGGGAGTTACAATGAGCAGTTCTTC
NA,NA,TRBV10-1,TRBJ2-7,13,CASSEDSSYEQYF,TGCGCCAGCAGTGAGGACAGCTCCTACGAGCAGTACTTC
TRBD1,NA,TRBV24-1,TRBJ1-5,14,CATEGTGGNQPQHF,TGTGCCACCGAGGGGACAGGGGGCAATCAGCCCCAGCATTTT
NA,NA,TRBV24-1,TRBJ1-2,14,CATSDPPQNYGYTF,TGTGCCACCAGTGATCCCCCACAGAACTATGGCTACACCTTC
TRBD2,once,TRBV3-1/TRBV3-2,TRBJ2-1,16,CASSRVGLAGQNEQFF,TGTGCCAGCAGCCGAGTGGGGCTAGCGGGGCAAAATGAGCAGTTCTTC
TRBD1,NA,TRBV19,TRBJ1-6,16,CASSIGAGGPNSPLHF,TGTGCCAGTAGTATCGGGGCAGGGGGGCCTAATTCACCCCTCCACTTT
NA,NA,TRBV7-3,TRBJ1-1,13,CASSPGQNTEAFF,TGTGCCAGCAGCCCCGGACAAAACACTGAAGCTTTCTTT
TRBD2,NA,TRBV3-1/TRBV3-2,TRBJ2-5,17,CASSQDRGSGVQETQYF,TGTGCCAGCAGCCAAGATCGAGGTAGCGGGGTTCAAGAGACCCAGTACTTC